The entry below gives a single T cell receptor beta chain sequence along with its context. MiXCR was run by TCRdb on the RT-PCR reads, yielding one entry per CDR3 protein. The data show approximately 500,000 distinct CDR3 sequences, 13% seen once. The sample belongs to a study of response to subunit inactivated influenza vaccine. The V end lost 6 bases, the J end lost 5 bases, and 16 bases lay between the germline ends. The germline V gene encodes CDR1 SNHLY and CDR2 FYNNEI. CDR3 length: 14 amino acids. The sample here was PBMCs from blood, taken more than 35 days after vaccination. This receptor was taken from a man between 50 and 59 years old who received an inactivated influenza vaccine. The chain employs TRBV2 and TRBJ2-5; D is uncertain. The CDR3 reads CASRDTGPRETQYF. CDR3 sequence (DNA): TGTGCCAGCAGGGATACGGGCCCCCGGGAGACCCAGTACTTC. The entire variable domain, with the rest obtained from reference TRBV2 and TRBJ2-5, is as follows: EPEVTQTPSHQVTQMGQEVILRCVPISNHLYFYWYRQILGQKVEFLVSFYNNEISEKSEIFDDQFSVERPDGSNFTLKIRSTKLEDSAMYFCASRDTGPRETQYFGPGTRLLVL.